These 32 T cell receptor beta chains came from one sample sequenced in a study of T cell responses to AZD1222 COVID-19 vaccine. The table came from immunoSEQ multiplex PCR; TCRdb's copy has only in-frame clones and leaves some out. This table has approximately 150,000 clones, over 75% appearing once. Sequencing used peripheral blood, obtained on day 0 of AZD1222 vaccination. The source is an adult in good health.

The V call is TRBV4-1, the J call TRBJ2-5; D possibly corresponds to TRBD2 (6 bases). Per the germline V gene, CDR1 is MGHRA and CDR2 is YSYEKL. This CDR3 region has 13 residues. Deletions cut 6 bases from V and 4 bases from J, with 12 bases between. In nucleotides, the CDR3 is TGCGCCAGCAGTGGAGCGGGTAGAGAGACCCAGTACTTC. It encodes CASSGAGRETQYF.

V gene TRBV6-5 combines with J gene TRBJ2-7, with D hard to call. The CDR3 covers 13 residues. CDR1 MNHEY and CDR2 SVGAGI come from the germline V gene. Trimming pared 6 bases from V and 5 bases from J, leaving 14 bases between. The CDR3 DNA sequence: TGTGCCAGCAGCCCCCTACCTTTCGACGAGCAGTACTTC. Protein product: CASSPLPFDEQYF.

This clone was observed a single time. V gene TRBV2 combines with J gene TRBJ2-4, with TRBD2 matching over 7 bases. CDR1 and CDR2 from the germline V gene are SNHLY and FYNNEI. This CDR3 has 13 residues. V trimming: 10 bases; J trimming: 5 bases; junction bases outside the gene matches: 8. The CDR3: CAIGGLVQNIQYF. CDR3 coding DNA: TGTGCCATCGGCGGACTAGTTCAAAACATTCAGTACTTC.

This clone is a singleton in its sample. V and J are TRBV28 and TRBJ2-2, with D possibly TRBD1 on 6 matching bases. CDR1 is MDHEN, CDR2 SYDVKM, per germline. The CDR3 is 14 residues long. Trimming removed 3 bases at V and 4 bases at J, with 9 bases between. The CDR3 loop is CASSFQGITGELFF. CDR3 nucleotides: TGTGCCAGCAGTTTTCAGGGGATCACCGGGGAGCTGTTTTTT.

This rearrangement joins TRBV2 to TRBJ1-1; 8 bases line up with TRBD1. CDR1 is SNHLY, CDR2 FYNNEI, per germline. V dropped 6 bases and J dropped 1; count of bases not matched to a gene: 4. CDR3 length: 14 residues. The CDR3 nucleotides read TGTGCCAGCAGGGGACAGGCCCCGAACACTGAAGCTTTCTTT. As protein: CASRGQAPNTEAFF.

V usage is TRBV11-2 and J usage is TRBJ1-6; tentatively, D is TRBD1 (5 bases). The CDR3 extends over 16 amino acids. The V end lost 5 bases, the J end lost 12 bases, and 23 bases lay between the germline ends. Germline V CDR1 and CDR2: SGHAT, FQNNGV. Here the CDR3 reads CASSQVGRKLGEPLHF. CDR3 nucleotides: TGTGCCAGCAGCCAAGTCGGGAGAAAATTGGGGGAACCCCTCCACTTT.

In its sample, this clone was seen once. This chain connects TRBV19 to TRBJ1-2; no definite D call. The germline V gene encodes CDR1 LNHDA and CDR2 SQIVND (reference sequence). V lost 7 bases and J lost 8, with 17 bases in between. This CDR3 contains 13 residues. The CDR3 nucleotides are TGTGCCAGTATGGGGATTGGGATCCGGGGCTACACCTTC. Its protein is CASMGIGIRGYTF. The whole variable domain, filled in from reference TRBV19 and TRBJ1-2, reads DGGITQSPKYLFRKEGQNVTLSCEQNLNHDAMYWYRQDPGQGLRLIYYSQIVNDFQKGDIAEGYSVSREKKESFPLTVTSAQKNPTAFYLCASMGIGIRGYTFGSGTRLTVV.

The chain combines TRBV11-2 with TRBJ2-2; TRBD2 matches 15 bases. V shed 6 bases, J shed 6 bases, and the junction held 11 bases outside the gene matches. The CDR3 runs to 18 residues. CDR1 is SGHAT, CDR2 FQNNGV, per germline. CDR3 region: CASRIPGTSGRKAGELFF. The CDR3 DNA follows: TGTGCCAGCAGGATACCCGGGACTAGCGGGAGGAAGGCCGGGGAGCTGTTTTTT.

The chain carries TRBV5-1 and TRBJ2-5, with TRBD1 matching over 7 bases. The CDR3 is 15 residues long. The germline V gene has CDR1 SGHRS and CDR2 YFSETQ. With 0 bases clipped from V and 4 bases from J, the junction kept 6 bases outside the gene matches. CDR3 bases: TGCGCCAGCAGCTTGGGTACAGGGGTAGGAGAGACCCAGTACTTC. Translated, it gives CASSLGTGVGETQYF.

This clone was seen only once. The chain has TRBV3-1 (or the pseudogene TRBV3-2) and TRBJ2-1; a possible D gene is TRBD1 (6 bases). This CDR3 has 13 amino acids. V dropped 4 bases and J dropped 5 bases, with 9 bases sitting between them. CDR1 LGHDT and CDR2 YNNKEL come from the germline V gene (reference sequence). CDR3 coding DNA: TGTGCCAGCAGCCCTGGACAGAACAATGAGCAGTTCTTC. Translated, it gives CASSPGQNNEQFF.

This chain joins TRBV24-1 and TRBJ2-2, with 9 bases identical to TRBD1. CDR1 is KGHDR and CDR2 is SFDVKD in the germline V gene. The J segment lost 1 base and the V segment lost 9 bases, leaving 5 bases of the junction unmatched. This CDR3 region has 15 residues. CDR3 coding DNA: TGTGCCACCCAGACAGGGGGGGTGAACACCGGGGAGCTGTTTTTT. This codes for CATQTGGVNTGELFF.

The J gene is TRBJ2-3, the V gene TRBV24-1; D gene ambiguous. The CDR3 contains 14 residues. Germline CDR1 is KGHDR and CDR2 is SFDVKD. V gave up 5 bases and J gave up 0 bases, with 8 bases separating them. The CDR3 region is CATSGATSTDTQYF. The CDR3 coding sequence is TGTGCCACCAGTGGCGCCACTAGCACAGATACGCAGTATTTT.

The rearrangement joins TRBV15 to TRBJ2-3, with a tentative D call TRBD2 (5 bases). Germline CDR1 and CDR2: LNHNV and YYDKDF (reference sequence). Trimming cost V 1 base and J 2 bases, with 13 bases left between them. The CDR3 is 16 amino acids. The CDR3 sequence is CATSRGRLSHTDTQYF. In nucleotides, the CDR3 is TGTGCCACCAGCAGAGGGAGGTTATCCCACACAGATACGCAGTATTTT.

This chain links TRBV7-3 with TRBJ2-3; 10 bases map to TRBD2. CDR1 and CDR2 (germline): SGHTA, FQGTGA. This CDR3 region has 15 residues. J lost 4 bases, V lost 3 bases, and 4 bases had no gene match. CDR3 coding DNA: TGTGCCAGCAGCTTGGGACTAGCGAGTTCAGATACGCAGTATTTT. Translating gives CASSLGLASSDTQYF. Supplemented by reference TRBV7-3 and TRBJ2-3, the full variable domain reads GAGVSQTPSNKVTEKGKYVELRCDPISGHTALYWYRQSLGQGPEFLIYFQGTGAADDSGLPNDRFFAVRPEGSVSTLKIQRTERGDSAVYLCASSLGLASSDTQYFGPGTRLTVL.

The chain combines TRBV6-5 with TRBJ1-1; D ambiguous. The germline CDR1 and CDR2 sequences are MNHEY and SVGAGI. Trimming took 8 bases from V and 1 from J, leaving 11 bases between them. The CDR3 is 13 amino acids. CDR3 bases: TGTGCCAGCCCGGGTCAGACGAACACTGAAGCTTTCTTT. The encoded protein is CASPGQTNTEAFF.

V is TRBV27 and J is TRBJ2-2, with unresolved D. The CDR3 extends over 14 amino acids. Germline CDR1 reads MNHEY; CDR2 reads SMNVEV (reference sequence). V was shortened by 4 bases and J by 6 bases, with 12 bases between the two germline ends. The CDR3 DNA follows: TGTGCCAGCAGTTCTAGTAGGCGTGCCGGGGAGCTGTTTTTT. Translating it yields CASSSSRRAGELFF.

J is TRBJ1-6 and V is TRBV19; maybe TRBD1 (6 bases). CDR1 and CDR2 from the germline V gene are LNHDA and SQIVND (reference sequence). Trimming removed 4 bases at V and 7 bases at J, with 20 bases between. The CDR3 runs 17 residues. The CDR3: CASSTQTSGTTNSPLHF. The CDR3, as DNA: TGTGCCAGTAGTACTCAAACCTCCGGGACAACAAATTCACCCCTCCACTTT.

The rearrangement uses TRBV28 and TRBJ2-7; 10 nucleotides align to TRBD1. Germline trimming cut 6 bases from V and 6 bases from J; bases unmatched to any gene: 11. The CDR3 spans 15 residues. Germline V gives CDR1 MDHEN, CDR2 SYDVKM. The CDR3 region is CASSTPGTGVGEQYF. In DNA, the CDR3 is TGTGCCAGCAGCACCCCCGGGACAGGGGTCGGCGAGCAGTACTTC.

This rearrangement joins TRBV2 to TRBJ1-2; D gene unclear. Looked up from germline, CDR1 is SNHLY and CDR2 is FYNNEI. The ends were cut back, 8 bases at V and 5 bases at J, with 12 bases in the middle. The CDR3 contains 12 residues. The CDR3 spells CASRLGIYGYTF. The CDR3, as DNA: TGTGCCAGCCGATTAGGGATTTATGGCTACACCTTC.

In its sample, this clone was seen once. The genes are TRBV24-1 and TRBJ2-3; 10 bases line up with TRBD2. Trimming took 3 bases from V and 6 from J; bases not matched to a gene: 8. Germline loops: CDR1 KGHDR, CDR2 SFDVKD. The CDR3 contains 16 residues. The CDR3 coding sequence is TGTGCCACCAGTGATGCTAGCGGGAGAAGAGATGATACGCAGTATTTT. Protein sequence: CATSDASGRRDDTQYF.

The chain has TRBV19 and TRBJ1-1; the D is unclear. This CDR3 is 14 amino acids long. Germline loops: CDR1 LNHDA, CDR2 SQIVND (reference sequence). Trimming shortened V by 4 bases and J by 7 bases, and 16 bases separated the two germline ends. CDR3 region: CASSTPGSRVEAFF. The CDR3 nucleotides are TGTGCCAGTAGTACGCCCGGGTCGCGGGTTGAAGCTTTCTTT.

The chain uses TRBV20-1 and TRBJ2-1, with D possibly being TRBD2 (6 bases). This CDR3 contains 14 residues. V shed 3 bases and J shed 5 bases, with 14 bases lying between them. Germline V gene sequence: CDR1 DFQATT, CDR2 SNEGSKA (reference sequence). In nucleotides, the CDR3 is TGCAGTGCTAGTGCGGGGAGGCTTAACAATGAGCAGTTCTTC. Its protein is CSASAGRLNNEQFF.

The chain recombines TRBV27 with TRBJ2-2; D remains ambiguous. This CDR3 comprises 14 residues. CDR1 MNHEY and CDR2 SMNVEV come from the germline V gene (reference sequence). Deletions cut 3 bases from V and 1 base from J, with 6 bases between. The CDR3 reads CASSLLMNTGELFF. Here the CDR3 DNA reads TGTGCCAGCAGTTTGTTGATGAACACCGGGGAGCTGTTTTTT.

The rearrangement uses TRBV2 and TRBJ2-3; 8 nucleotides match TRBD1. This CDR3 has 15 amino acids. Trimming at V came to 7 bases and at J to 2 bases, leaving 8 bases not matched to a gene. Germline V gene sequence: CDR1 SNHLY, CDR2 FYNNEI. This CDR3 reads CASKGQGQNTDTQYF. Here the CDR3 DNA reads TGTGCCAGCAAAGGACAGGGCCAGAACACAGATACGCAGTATTTT.

The chain recombines TRBV9 with TRBJ1-3, with D tentatively TRBD1 (6 bases). The CDR3 consists of 15 residues. CDR1 SGDLS and CDR2 YYNGEE come from the germline V gene. Trimming removed 4 bases from V and 0 bases from J, with 11 bases in between. The CDR3 loop is CASSPDSLSGNTIYF. CDR3 nucleotides: TGTGCCAGCAGCCCGGACAGCCTCTCTGGAAACACCATATATTTT.

The table lists this clone with a few counts. The rearrangement uses TRBV28 and TRBJ1-2, with 8 bases identical to TRBD1. The CDR3 is 13 amino acids. V shed 4 bases, J shed 4 bases, and the junction held 2 bases outside the gene matches. Germline CDR1 and CDR2: MDHEN and SYDVKM. For the CDR3, the DNA is TGTGCCAGCAGTTCGGGACAGGCCTATGGCTACACCTTC. This encodes CASSSGQAYGYTF.

The CDR3 region is CASTTALASYEQYF. The DNA of the CDR3 is TGTGCCAGCACCACAGCACTAGCGAGCTACGAGCAGTACTTC. The chain combines TRBV6-5 with TRBJ2-7, with 7 bases lining up with TRBD2. The J segment lost 3 bases and the V segment lost 7 bases, leaving 9 bases of the junction unmatched. This CDR3 comprises 14 residues. Germline V gene sequence: CDR1 MNHEY, CDR2 SVGAGI.

This clone was found a few times. This chain joins TRBV6-1 and TRBJ1-5, with D uncertain. The CDR3 runs to 16 residues. With 0 bases removed from V and 7 bases from J, the gap between germline ends came to 16 bases. CDR1 and CDR2 (germline): MNHNS, SASEGT. CDR3: CASSEALRAVEQPQHF. Here the CDR3 DNA reads TGTGCCAGCAGTGAAGCGCTTCGGGCAGTCGAACAGCCCCAGCATTTT.

CDR3 amino acids: CASSLSRAHGETQYF. The CDR3 DNA follows: TGTGCCAGCAGCTTAAGTCGGGCCCACGGGGAGACCCAGTACTTC. The rearrangement joins TRBV7-3 to TRBJ2-5; D gene unclear. The V gene's germline CDR1 is SGHTA and CDR2 FQGTGA. The CDR3 contains 15 residues. Trimming removed 1 base from V and 5 bases from J, with 14 bases in between. The whole variable domain, remainder taken from reference TRBV7-3 and TRBJ2-5, is GAGVSQTPSNKVTEKGKYVELRCDPISGHTALYWYRQSLGQGPEFLIYFQGTGAADDSGLPNDRFFAVRPEGSVSTLKIQRTERGDSAVYLCASSLSRAHGETQYFGPGTRLLVL.

The rearrangement uses TRBV28 and TRBJ1-2, with 7 bases matching TRBD1. The CDR3 is 13 residues long. After removal of 3 bases from V and 5 bases from J, the junction contained 3 bases not matched to a gene. CDR1 and CDR2 from the germline V gene are MDHEN and SYDVKM. The CDR3 sequence is CASSLEGAYGYTF. The DNA for the CDR3 is TGTGCCAGCAGTTTGGAGGGGGCTTATGGCTACACCTTC.

This chain joins TRBV19 and TRBJ2-2, with 7 bases identical to TRBD2. Trimming took 5 bases from V and 3 from J; bases not matched to a gene: 9. CDR1 LNHDA and CDR2 SQIVND come from the germline V gene (reference sequence). This CDR3 region has 16 residues. This CDR3 is CASSPTSGGHTGELFF. The CDR3 DNA reads as TGTGCCAGTAGTCCGACCTCGGGAGGCCACACCGGGGAGCTGTTTTTT.

This rearrangement joins TRBV18 to TRBJ1-1; D is unclear. The CDR3 length is 14 residues. Germline CDR1 reads KGHSH; CDR2 reads LQKENI. Trimming pared 6 bases from V and 2 bases from J, leaving 13 bases between. In nucleotides, the CDR3 is TGTGCCAGCTCCCACCGGGAGTTAAACACTGAAGCTTTCTTT. Translated: CASSHRELNTEAFF.